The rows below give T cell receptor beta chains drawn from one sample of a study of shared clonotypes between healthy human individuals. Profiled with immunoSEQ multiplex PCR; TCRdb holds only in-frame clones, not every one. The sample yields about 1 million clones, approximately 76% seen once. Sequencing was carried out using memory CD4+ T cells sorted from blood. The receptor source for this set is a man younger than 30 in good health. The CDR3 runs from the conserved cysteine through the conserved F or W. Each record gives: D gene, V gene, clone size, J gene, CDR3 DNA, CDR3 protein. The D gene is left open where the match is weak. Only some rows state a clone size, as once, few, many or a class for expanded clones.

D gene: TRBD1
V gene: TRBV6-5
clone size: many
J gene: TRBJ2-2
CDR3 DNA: TGTGCCAGCAGAAAGACAGGGATGACCGGGGAGCTGTTTTTT
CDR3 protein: CASRKTGMTGELFF

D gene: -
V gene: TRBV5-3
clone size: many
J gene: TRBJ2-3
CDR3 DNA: TGTGCCAGAAGCTTGAGATGGCGGTCTCGCACAGATACGCAGTATTTT
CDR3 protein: CARSLRWRSRTDTQYF

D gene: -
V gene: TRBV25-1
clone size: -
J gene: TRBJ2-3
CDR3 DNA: TGTGCCAGCAGCCGAGACTTTAGCACAGATACGCAGTATTTT
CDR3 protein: CASSRDFSTDTQYF

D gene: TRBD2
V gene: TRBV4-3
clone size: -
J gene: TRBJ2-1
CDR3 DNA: TGCGCCAGCAGCCAAGACCGGGGGGGCGTAAGGCAGTTCTTC
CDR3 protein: CASSQDRGGVRQFF

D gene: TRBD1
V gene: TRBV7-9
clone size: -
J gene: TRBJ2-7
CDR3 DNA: TGTGCCAGCAGCTTAGCGGGACAGGAAACCGAGCAGTACTTC
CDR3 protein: CASSLAGQETEQYF

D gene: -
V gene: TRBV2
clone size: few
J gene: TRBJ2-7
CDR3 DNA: TGTGCCAGCAGTGAACTGGAGGGTATCAACGAGCAGTACTTC
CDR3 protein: CASSELEGINEQYF

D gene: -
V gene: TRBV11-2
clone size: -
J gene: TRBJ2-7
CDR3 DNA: TGTGCCAGCAGCTTAGTGGGGCTTGGCGAGCAGTACTTC
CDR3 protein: CASSLVGLGEQYF

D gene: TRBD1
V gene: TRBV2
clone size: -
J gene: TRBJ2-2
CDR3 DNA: TGTGCCAGCAGGGACAGGGAGGACGGGGAGCTGTTTTTT
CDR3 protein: CASRDREDGELFF

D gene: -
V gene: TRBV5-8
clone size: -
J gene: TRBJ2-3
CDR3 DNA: TGTGCCAGCAGCGCCCGGCGGACAGATACGCAGTATTTT
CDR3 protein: CASSARRTDTQYF

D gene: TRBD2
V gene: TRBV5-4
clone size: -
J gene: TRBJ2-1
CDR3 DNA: TGTGCCAGCAGCTTGGCGGCGGGGGTTCCCTCCTACAATGAGCAGTTCTTC
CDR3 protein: CASSLAAGVPSYNEQFF

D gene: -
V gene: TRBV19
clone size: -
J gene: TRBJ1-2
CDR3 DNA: TGTGCCAGTAGTATTTATTCCGGGTTTGGCTACACCTTC
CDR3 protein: CASSIYSGFGYTF

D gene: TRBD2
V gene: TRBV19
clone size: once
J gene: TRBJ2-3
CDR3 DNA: TGTGCCAGTAGTAGCCTCGAGGGACTAGCGGGAGGGTACCTCACAGATACGCAGTATTTT
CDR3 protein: CASSSLEGLAGGYLTDTQYF

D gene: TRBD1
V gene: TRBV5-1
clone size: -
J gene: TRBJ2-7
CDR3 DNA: TGCGCCAGCAGCGACGACAGGGGCTCTTACGAGCAGTACTTC
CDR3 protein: CASSDDRGSYEQYF

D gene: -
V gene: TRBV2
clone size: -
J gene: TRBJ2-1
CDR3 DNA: TGTGCCAGCAGTGAGCGGCTAGGACAGTTCTTC
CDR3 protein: CASSERLGQFF

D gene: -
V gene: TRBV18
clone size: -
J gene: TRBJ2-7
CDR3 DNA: TGTGCCAGCTCGTCCTCGAGGACGTCCGAGCAGTACTTC
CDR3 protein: CASSSSRTSEQYF

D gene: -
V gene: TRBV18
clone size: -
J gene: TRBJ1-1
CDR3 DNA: TGTGCCACCGGGAGGGACCGCTTGATGAACACTGAAGCTTTCTTT
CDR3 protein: CATGRDRLMNTEAFF

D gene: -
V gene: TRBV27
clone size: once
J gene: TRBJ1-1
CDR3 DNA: TGTGCCAGCAGTTTACGAGAGAACACTGAAGCTTTCTTT
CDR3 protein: CASSLRENTEAFF

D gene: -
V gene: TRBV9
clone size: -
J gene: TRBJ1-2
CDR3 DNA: TGTGCCAGCAGCGTAGTTCCGGAATCTCCCTATGGCTACACCTTC
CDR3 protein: CASSVVPESPYGYTF

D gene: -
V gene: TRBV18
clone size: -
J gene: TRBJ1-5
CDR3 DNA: TGTGCCAGCTCACCAGGGGCCGCCACTCAGCCCCAGCATTTT
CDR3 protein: CASSPGAATQPQHF

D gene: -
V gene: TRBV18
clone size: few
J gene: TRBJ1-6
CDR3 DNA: TGTGCCAGCAGCCCCGGAAGTAATTCACCCCTCCACTTT
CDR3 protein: CASSPGSNSPLHF

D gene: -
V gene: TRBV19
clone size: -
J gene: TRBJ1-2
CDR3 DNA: TGTGCCAGTAGTCTGGACAGCCTCCCTTTCTATGGCTACACCTTC
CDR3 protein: CASSLDSLPFYGYTF

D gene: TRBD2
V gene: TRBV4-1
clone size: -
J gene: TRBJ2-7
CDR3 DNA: TGCGCCAGCAGCCAAGATTTAGCGGGAGTATGGTACGAGCAGTACTTC
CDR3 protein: CASSQDLAGVWYEQYF

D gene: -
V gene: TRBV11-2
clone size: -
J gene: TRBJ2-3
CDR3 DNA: TGTGCCAGCAGCTTAGAAAGGGTTGACACAGATACGCAGTATTTT
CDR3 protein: CASSLERVDTDTQYF

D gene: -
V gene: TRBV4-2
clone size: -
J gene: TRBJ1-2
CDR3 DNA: TGTGCCAGCAGCCCCGACAGGAACGGATATGGCTACACCTTC
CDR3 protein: CASSPDRNGYGYTF

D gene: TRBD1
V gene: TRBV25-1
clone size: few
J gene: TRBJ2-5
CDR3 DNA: TGTGCCAGCAAGGACAGGGGAGAGACCCAGTACTTC
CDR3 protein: CASKDRGETQYF

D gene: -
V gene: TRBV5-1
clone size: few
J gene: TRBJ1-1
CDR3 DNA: TGCGCCAGCAGCTTGGCCAGCTGGAACACTGAAGCTTTCTTT
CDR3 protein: CASSLASWNTEAFF

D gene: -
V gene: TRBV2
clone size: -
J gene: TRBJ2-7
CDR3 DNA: TGTGCCAGCAGTAGGGGGGGAAGCTCCTACGAGCAGTACTTC
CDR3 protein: CASSRGGSSYEQYF

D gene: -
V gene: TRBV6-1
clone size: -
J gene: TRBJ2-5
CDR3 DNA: TGTGCCAGCAGGGACTTCTCGTACCAAGAGACCCAGTACTTC
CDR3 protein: CASRDFSYQETQYF

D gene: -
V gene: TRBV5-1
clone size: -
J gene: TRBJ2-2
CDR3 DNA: TGCGCCAGCAGCTTCTCCGGCGCCCCGGCGGCCAATTCCGGGGAGCTGTTTTTT
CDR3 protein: CASSFSGAPAANSGELFF

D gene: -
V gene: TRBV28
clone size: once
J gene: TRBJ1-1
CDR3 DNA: TGTGCCAGCAGTCTAGGGGGGGCCGGGAAGACTGAAGCTTTCTTT
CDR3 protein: CASSLGGAGKTEAFF

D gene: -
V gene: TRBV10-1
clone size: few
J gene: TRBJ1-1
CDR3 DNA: TGCGCCAGCAGTGTATCCAGGATGAACACTGAAGCTTTCTTT
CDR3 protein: CASSVSRMNTEAFF

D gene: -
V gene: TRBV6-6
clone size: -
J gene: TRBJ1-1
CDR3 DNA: TGTGCCAGCAGTTGGGGCGGGGCTGGCACTGAAGCTTTCTTT
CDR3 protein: CASSWGGAGTEAFF

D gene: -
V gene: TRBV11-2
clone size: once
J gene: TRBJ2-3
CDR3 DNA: TGTGCCAGCAGCTTAGGGGGTTCAGATACGCAGTATTTT
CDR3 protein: CASSLGGSDTQYF

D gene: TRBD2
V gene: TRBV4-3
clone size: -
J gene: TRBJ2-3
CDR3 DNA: TGCGCCAGCAGCCAAGGGGACTACCGAAAAAGCACAGATACGCAGTATTTT
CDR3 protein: CASSQGDYRKSTDTQYF

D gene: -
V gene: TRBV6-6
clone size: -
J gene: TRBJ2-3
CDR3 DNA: TGTGCCAGCAGCCTGAGAGAGAGTAGAGCCTCAGATACGCAGTATTTT
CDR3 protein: CASSLRESRASDTQYF

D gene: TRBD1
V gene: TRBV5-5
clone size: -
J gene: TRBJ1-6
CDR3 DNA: TGTGCCAGCAGCTTTACCGGGACAGTAGAAGTTTCACCCCTCCACTTT
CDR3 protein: CASSFTGTVEVSPLHF

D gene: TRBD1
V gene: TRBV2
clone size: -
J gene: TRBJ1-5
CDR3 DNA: TGTGCCAGCAGTGATGGTCCGGGACAGGGGAGTAGCAATCAGCCCCAGCATTTT
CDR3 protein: CASSDGPGQGSSNQPQHF

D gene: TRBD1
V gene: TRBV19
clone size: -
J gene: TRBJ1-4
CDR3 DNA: TGTGCCAGTAGGATCGGACAGGGGGAACGTGAAAAACTGTTTTTT
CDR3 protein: CASRIGQGEREKLFF

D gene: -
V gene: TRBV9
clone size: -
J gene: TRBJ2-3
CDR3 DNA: TGTGCCAGCAGCGGAGTCGGGGCAGATACGCAGTATTTT
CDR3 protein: CASSGVGADTQYF

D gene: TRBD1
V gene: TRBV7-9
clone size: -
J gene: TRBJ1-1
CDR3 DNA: TGTGCCAGCAGCTTAGGGGGACAGGGGGCGGACACTGAAGCTTTCTTT
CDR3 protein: CASSLGGQGADTEAFF

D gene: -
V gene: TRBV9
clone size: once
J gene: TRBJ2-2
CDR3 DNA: TGTGCCAGCAGCCTCCTCGGAACCTCGTTCGGGGAGCTGTTTTTT
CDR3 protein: CASSLLGTSFGELFF

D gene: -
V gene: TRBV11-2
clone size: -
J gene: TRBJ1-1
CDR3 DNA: TGTGCCAGCAGCTTAGGGAGACAACGGGACACTGAAGCTTTCTTT
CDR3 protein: CASSLGRQRDTEAFF

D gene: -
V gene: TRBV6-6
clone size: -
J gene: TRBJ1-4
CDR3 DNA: TGTGCCAGCATTGACAGGCGGAGTGAAAAACTGTTTTTT
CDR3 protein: CASIDRRSEKLFF

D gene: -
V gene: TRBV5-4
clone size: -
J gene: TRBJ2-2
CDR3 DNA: TGTGCCAGCAGCCTTGTTCTCACAGGAGCGAACACCGGGGAGCTGTTTTTT
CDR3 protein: CASSLVLTGANTGELFF

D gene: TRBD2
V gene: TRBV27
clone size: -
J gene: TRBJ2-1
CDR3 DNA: TGTGCCAGCACCGGGACTAGCGGGGGGTTTTGGTTCTTC
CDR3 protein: CASTGTSGGFWFF

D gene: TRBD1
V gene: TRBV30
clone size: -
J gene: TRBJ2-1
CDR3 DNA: TGTGCCTGGGGCGACAGGGATGAGCAGTTCTTC
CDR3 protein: CAWGDRDEQFF

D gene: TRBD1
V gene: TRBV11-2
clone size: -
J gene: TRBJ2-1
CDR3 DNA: TGTGCCAGTACCCTTTCCCCCCGCCGACAGGGGGAAAACAATGAGCAGTTCTTC
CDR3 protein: CASTLSPRRQGENNEQFF

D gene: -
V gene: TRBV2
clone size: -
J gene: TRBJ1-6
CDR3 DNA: TGTGCCAGCACCGGACGCTCCGGGGGGAATTCACCCCTCCACTTT
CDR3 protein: CASTGRSGGNSPLHF

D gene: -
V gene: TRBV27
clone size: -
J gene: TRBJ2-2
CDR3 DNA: TGTGCCAGCAGTTTCAGTCAGCTCACCGGGGAGCTGTTTTTT
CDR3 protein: CASSFSQLTGELFF

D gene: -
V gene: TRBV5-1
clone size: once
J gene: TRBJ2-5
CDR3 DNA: TGCGCCAGCAGACAGGTCCAAGAGACCCAGTACTTC
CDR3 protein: CASRQVQETQYF

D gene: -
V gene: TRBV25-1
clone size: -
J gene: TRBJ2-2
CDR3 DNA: TGTGCCAGCAGTGAGCGACATACCACCGGGGAGCTGTTTTTT
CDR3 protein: CASSERHTTGELFF

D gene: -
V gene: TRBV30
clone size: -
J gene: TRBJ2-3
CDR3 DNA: TGTGCCTGGAGTGCGTCGGTGGGCACAGATACGCAGTATTTT
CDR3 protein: CAWSASVGTDTQYF

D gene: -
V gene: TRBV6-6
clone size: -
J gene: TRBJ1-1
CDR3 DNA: TGTGCCAGCAGTTACGGCAGGGTGGAAGAGGGAACTGAAGCTTTCTTT
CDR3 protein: CASSYGRVEEGTEAFF

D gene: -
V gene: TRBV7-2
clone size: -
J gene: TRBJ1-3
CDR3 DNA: TGTGCCAGCAGCTTAAACCCAGGAGACTCTGGAAACACCATATATTTT
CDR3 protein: CASSLNPGDSGNTIYF

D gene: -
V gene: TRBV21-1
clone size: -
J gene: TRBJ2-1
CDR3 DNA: TGTGCCAGCAGCAAACCTACACCGGACAGGGACGCCTACAATGAGCAGTTCTTC
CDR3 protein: CASSKPTPDRDAYNEQFF

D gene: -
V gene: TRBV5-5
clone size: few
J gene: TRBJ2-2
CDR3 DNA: TGTGCCAGCAGCCGGGACAACTTTAACACCGGGGAGCTGTTTTTT
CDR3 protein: CASSRDNFNTGELFF

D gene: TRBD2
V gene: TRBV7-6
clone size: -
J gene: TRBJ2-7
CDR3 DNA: TGTGCCAGCAGCCGGACTCCGGGGGGCTACGAGCAGTACTTC
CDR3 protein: CASSRTPGGYEQYF

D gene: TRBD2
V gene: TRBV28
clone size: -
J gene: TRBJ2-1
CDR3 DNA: TGTGCCAGCAGCAAGCGGGGGGGCGACTACAATGAGCAGTTCTTC
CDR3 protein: CASSKRGGDYNEQFF

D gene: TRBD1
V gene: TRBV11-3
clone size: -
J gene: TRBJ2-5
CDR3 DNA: TGTGCCAGCAGCCCTGGACAGGGGCAAGAGACCCAGTACTTC
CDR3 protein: CASSPGQGQETQYF